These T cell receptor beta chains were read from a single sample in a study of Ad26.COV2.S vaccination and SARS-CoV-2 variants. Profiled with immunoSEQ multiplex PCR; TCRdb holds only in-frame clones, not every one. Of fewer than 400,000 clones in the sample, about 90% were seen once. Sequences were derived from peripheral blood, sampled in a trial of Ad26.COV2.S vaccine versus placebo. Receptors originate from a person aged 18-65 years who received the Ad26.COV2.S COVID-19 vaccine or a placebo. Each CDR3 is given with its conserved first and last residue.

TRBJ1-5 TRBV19 CASQEVRGNQPQHF
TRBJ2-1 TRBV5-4 CASSSRLADINEQFF
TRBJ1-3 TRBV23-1 CASSQSGDVPGQGNTIYF
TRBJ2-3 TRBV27 CASKLQGNTDTQYF
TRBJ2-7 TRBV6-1 CASSEYYEQYF
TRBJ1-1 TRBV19 CASSTDRDRGLGNTEAFF
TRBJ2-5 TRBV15 CATSRDPHYAETQYF
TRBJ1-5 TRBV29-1 CSVRGANSNQPQHF
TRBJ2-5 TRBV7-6 CASSPTGQKNQETQYF
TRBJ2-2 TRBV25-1 CATRVTGELFF
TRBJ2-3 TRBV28 CASSLGQGTDTQYF
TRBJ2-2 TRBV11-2 CASSLGQNTGELFF
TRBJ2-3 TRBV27 CASSLSGSRDTQYF
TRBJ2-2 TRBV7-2 CASSSRDGSGRAAELFF
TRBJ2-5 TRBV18 CASSPDRGFRETQYF
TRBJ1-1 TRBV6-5 CASSYSLAGNTEAFF
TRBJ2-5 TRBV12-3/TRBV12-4 CASSLRGRGVEYF
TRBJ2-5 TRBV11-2 CASSSPEEGKRKTQYF